Below are 5 T cell receptor beta chains sequenced from a single sample in a study of technical replicates of blood from several donors. The table came from immunoSEQ multiplex PCR; TCRdb's copy has only in-frame clones and leaves some out. The sample records over 85,000 clones, 85% to 95% being singletons. The sample consisted of T cells isolated from PBMCs. The receptors originated from a human donor in good health.

This chain uses TRBV7-9 with TRBJ1-4, with D unclear. The ends were cut back, 5 bases at V and 8 bases at J, with 18 bases in the middle. CDR1 is SEHNR, CDR2 FQNEAQ, per germline (reference sequence). The length of the CDR3 is 15 residues. The CDR3 here is CASSPWPGDGEKLFF. In nucleotides, the CDR3 is TGTGCCAGCAGCCCATGGCCAGGTGATGGGGAAAAACTGTTTTTT.

This clone was counted a single time. The V gene is TRBV11-2, the J gene TRBJ2-2; D is ambiguous. The CDR3 totals 16 residues. Germline CDR1 SGHAT, CDR2 FQNNGV. Trimming cost V 2 bases and J 1 base, with 11 bases left between them. This CDR3 reads CASSLYQRVNTGELFF. CDR3 DNA: TGTGCCAGCAGCTTATACCAGCGCGTGAACACCGGGGAGCTGTTTTTT.

The V gene is TRBV4-1, the J gene TRBJ2-2; D remains ambiguous. V dropped 0 bases and J dropped 5 bases, with 7 bases sitting between them. The CDR3 is made up of 14 amino acids. Germline CDR1 reads MGHRA; CDR2 reads YSYEKL. The CDR3 region is CASSQESITGELFF. The CDR3 DNA reads as TGCGCCAGCAGCCAAGAGTCCATTACCGGGGAGCTGTTTTTT.

The V call is TRBV5-5, the J call TRBJ2-7, with a possible D match to TRBD1 (5 bases). From germline, CDR1 is SGHKS and CDR2 YYEKEE (reference sequence). Trimming cost V 3 bases and J 5 bases, with 18 bases left between them. The length of the CDR3 is 15 residues. The CDR3: CASSYMGRALDEQYF. In DNA, the CDR3 is TGTGCCAGCAGCTATATGGGCAGGGCTCTAGACGAGCAGTACTTC.

CDR3 in amino acids: CASRLAGGYEQYF. CDR3 sequence (DNA): TGCGCCAGCAGACTAGCGGGAGGGTACGAGCAGTACTTC. V gene TRBV10-2 combines with J gene TRBJ2-7, with 13 bases matching TRBD2. The ends lost 6 bases at V and 4 bases at J; junction bases unmatched: 0. There are 13 residues in the CDR3. The germline CDR1 and CDR2 sequences are WSHSY and SAAADI.